This TCR beta chain is from a study of long-term antiretroviral therapy in people with HIV. An immunoSEQ assay, version v3.0, was performed at survey level. Profiling relied on immunoSEQ multiplex PCR, and the TCRdb table lists in-frame clones only, not all of them. The sample yields fewer than 20,000 clones, more than 65% seen once. CDR3 length equals 16 residues. The germline V gene has CDR1 KGHSH and CDR2 LQKENI. The V end lost 2 bases, the J end lost 2 bases, and 10 bases lay between the germline ends. The input for sequencing was unsorted PBMCs, taken at the start of antiretroviral therapy. The genes are TRBV18 and TRBJ2-6, with a possible D match to TRBD1 (5 bases). The source is a man younger than 40 with HIV. The CDR3 sequence: CASSPGASPGANVLTF. DNA of the CDR3: TGTGCCAGCTCACCAGGGGCATCCCCTGGGGCCAACGTCCTGACTTTC.